This T cell receptor (beta chain) originates from a study of cytomegalovirus exposure and HLA in healthy donors. Remarks on this clone: Its antigen is still unknown.

Study-wide results and limits: The study designated 150 to 200 TCR beta chains cytomegalovirus-associated.

The CDR3 has 16 residues. Germline V gene lookup returns CDR1 LNHDA and CDR2 SQIVND (reference sequence). Unmatched junction bases numbered 12, after V lost 6 bases and J lost 3 bases. The data were produced by immunoSEQ multiplex PCR, yet TCRdb's version contains in-frame clones alone and is incomplete. The sample gives roughly 73,000 clones, roughly 94% of which show up once; less than 2% is in the top ten. This sequence originates from a man in his late teens or twenties in good health and CMV-seropositive. The genes are TRBV19 and TRBJ2-5, with 8 nucleotides matching TRBD1. Sequencing was performed on PBMCs. This CDR3 reads CASSRTRGLREETQYF. The CDR3 nucleotides are TGTGCCAGTAGCCGTACCAGGGGGCTCAGAGAAGAGACCCAGTACTTC.